This T cell receptor (beta chain) was captured by sequencing in a study of T cell responses to AZD1222 COVID-19 vaccine. Generated by immunoSEQ multiplex PCR, the TCRdb table keeps only in-frame clones and is missing some. The profile covers around 270,000 clones, with 85% to 95% appearing a single time and around 0.57% taken by the ten largest. This clone showed up just a few times. Germline V gene data show CDR1 as MDHEN and CDR2 as SYDVKM. The CDR3 runs 14 residues. Trimming took 5 bases from V and 5 from J; bases not matched to a gene: 5. The sequence derives from an adult who received the AZD1222 COVID-19 vaccine. The input for sequencing was peripheral blood, taken 28 days after the second AZD1222 dose. The rearrangement joins TRBV28 to TRBJ2-2; 7 bases match TRBD2. The CDR3 coding sequence is TGTGCCAGCAGTCTCCCGGGGGGAACCGGGGAGCTGTTTTTT. This encodes CASSLPGGTGELFF. The whole variable domain, remainder taken from reference TRBV28 and TRBJ2-2, is DVKVTQSSRYLVKRTGEKVFLECVQDMDHENMFWYRQDPGLGLRLIYFSYDVKMKEKGDIPEGYSVSREKKERFSLILESASTNQTSMYLCASSLPGGTGELFFGEGSRLTVL.